Presented here are 10 T cell receptor beta chains from one specimen sequenced in a study of blood T cell repertoires in COVID-19. This table comes from immunoSEQ multiplex PCR, and its TCRdb copy is limited to in-frame clones, with some not included. The table has about 230,000 clones, 81% seen once; the top ten hold roughly 8%. The material sequenced was peripheral blood. These receptor sequences come from an elderly woman with acute or convalescent COVID-19.

The chain is built from TRBV27 and TRBJ2-7, with 7 bases lining up with TRBD1. V gave up 0 bases and J gave up 1 base; unmatched junction bases: 9. Germline lookup yields CDR1 MNHEY and CDR2 SMNVEV (reference sequence). CDR3 length equals 17 residues. The CDR3 DNA follows: TGTGCCAGCAGTTTATCCCACACAACAGGGGTTTCCTACGAGCAGTACTTC. Amino acid sequence: CASSLSHTTGVSYEQYF.

The rearrangement links TRBV5-1 to TRBJ2-1; 8 bases match TRBD2. With V trimmed by 1 base and J by 10 bases, 10 bases remained unmatched. This CDR3 spans 15 amino acids. Looked up from germline, CDR1 is SGHRS and CDR2 is YFSETQ. CDR3 residues: CASSLNRGGLGEQFF. CDR3 coding DNA: TGCGCCAGCAGCTTGAACCGGGGGGGCCTAGGGGAGCAGTTCTTC.

This rearrangement joins TRBV11-2 to TRBJ1-5; no reliable D call. The germline gives CDR1 SGHAT, CDR2 FQNNGV. The CDR3 length is 15 residues. V was shortened by 5 bases and J by 0 bases, with 11 bases between the two germline ends. CDR3 sequence (DNA): TGTGCCAGCAGCCCCGGAGGATATAGCAATCAGCCCCAGCATTTT. Translated, it gives CASSPGGYSNQPQHF.

The chain uses TRBV5-4 and TRBJ1-6; the D gene is possibly TRBD1 (6 bases). The CDR3 runs to 15 residues. V lost 4 bases to trimming and J lost 10 bases, with 18 bases between them. The germline gives CDR1 SGHNT, CDR2 YYREEE (reference sequence). CDR3 sequence (DNA): TGTGCCAGCAGCAAGAGGACAGATCTCGGGTCACCCCTCCACTTT. Translation gives CASSKRTDLGSPLHF.

V gene TRBV28 combines with J gene TRBJ1-6, with TRBD1 matching over 7 bases. This CDR3 is built from 19 residues. Germline CDR1 is MDHEN and CDR2 is SYDVKM. Trimming removed 6 bases from V and 1 base from J; junction bases left unmatched: 15. The chain's CDR3 is CASRYLQGGARSYNSPLHF. The CDR3 region has the DNA TGTGCCAGCAGATATCTGCAAGGGGGCGCGAGGTCCTATAATTCACCCCTCCACTTT.

The chain links TRBV7-2 to TRBJ2-5; 16 bases line up with TRBD2. V gave up 5 bases and J gave up 6 bases; unmatched junction bases: 12. The CDR3 contains 18 residues. Germline CDR1 is SGHTA and CDR2 is FQGNSA. The CDR3 nucleotides are TGTGCCAGCAGCCCCCAGGGACTAGCGGGGGGGCCTGGGCAGACCCAGTACTTC. Its translation is CASSPQGLAGGPGQTQYF.

CDR3 protein: CASSFVYRGQTRYGYTF. DNA for the CDR3: TGTGCCAGCAGTTTTGTTTACCGTGGACAGACCCGTTATGGCTACACCTTC. V is TRBV28 and J is TRBJ1-2, with TRBD1 as a possible D gene (6 bases). V shed 3 bases and J shed 5 bases, with 22 bases lying between them. The CDR3 has 17 amino acids. Germline CDR1 and CDR2: MDHEN and SYDVKM.

The gene calls are TRBV2 and TRBJ2-5, with TRBD1 matching over 7 bases. V shed 4 bases and J 1 base; nucleotides not matched to a gene: 6. The CDR3 sequence is 15 residues long. Germline CDR1 reads SNHLY; CDR2 reads FYNNEI. The CDR3: CASSAVRGPQETQYF. CDR3 DNA: TGTGCCAGCAGTGCTGTTAGGGGGCCCCAAGAGACCCAGTACTTC. Supplemented by reference TRBV2 and TRBJ2-5, the full variable domain reads EPEVTQTPSHQVTQMGQEVILRCVPISNHLYFYWYRQILGQKVEFLVSFYNNEISEKSEIFDDQFSVERPDGSNFTLKIRSTKLEDSAMYFCASSAVRGPQETQYFGPGTRLLVL.

This clone is a singleton in its sample. This chain joins TRBV5-4 and TRBJ1-6; D gene unclear. Germline CDR1 SGHNT, CDR2 YYREEE (reference sequence). This CDR3 has 14 amino acids. With 4 bases removed from V and 6 bases from J, the gap between germline ends came to 11 bases. CDR3 in amino acids: CASSLELSNSPLHF. CDR3 coding DNA: TGTGCCAGCAGCCTCGAGTTGTCTAATTCACCCCTCCACTTT.

The table lists this clone with a few counts. V and J are TRBV7-8 and TRBJ1-6; D not resolved. V lost 4 bases, J lost 9 bases, and 13 bases lay in between. The germline V gene has CDR1 SGHVS and CDR2 FQNEAQ. The CDR3 is 14 amino acids. CDR3 in DNA: TGTGCCAGCAGCTCTACCTCCATTGGTTCACCCCTCCACTTT. As protein: CASSSTSIGSPLHF. The whole variable domain, remainder taken from reference TRBV7-8 and TRBJ1-6, is GAGVSQSPRYKVAKRGQDVALRCDPISGHVSLFWYQQALGQGPEFLTYFQNEAQLDKSGLPSDRFFAERPEGSVSTLKIQRTQQEDSAVYLCASSSTSIGSPLHFGNGTRLTVT.